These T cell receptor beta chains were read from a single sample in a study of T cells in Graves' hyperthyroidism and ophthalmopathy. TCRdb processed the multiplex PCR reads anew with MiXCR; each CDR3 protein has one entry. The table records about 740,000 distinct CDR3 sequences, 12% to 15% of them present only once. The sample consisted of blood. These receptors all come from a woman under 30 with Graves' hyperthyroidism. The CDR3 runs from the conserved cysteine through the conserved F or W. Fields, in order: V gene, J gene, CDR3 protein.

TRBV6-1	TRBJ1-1	CASNPTGSTEAFF
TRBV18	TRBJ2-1	CASSPPPSDNEQFF
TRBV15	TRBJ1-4	CATSRPGEEKLFF
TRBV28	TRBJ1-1	CASSQLRENTEAFF
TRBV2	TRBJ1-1	CASSEEDPRGSEAFF
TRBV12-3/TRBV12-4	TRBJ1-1	CASSFLDREVFF
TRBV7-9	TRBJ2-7	CATHPPGAGEQYF
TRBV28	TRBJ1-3	CASSLNPPSGNTIYF
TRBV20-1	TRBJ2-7	CSARDPQTGGYEQYF
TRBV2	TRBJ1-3	CASKSGTSSGNTIYF
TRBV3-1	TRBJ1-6	CASSQDYSPLHF
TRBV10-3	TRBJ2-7	CAISPGQERGRSYEQYF
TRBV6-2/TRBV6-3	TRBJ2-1	CASSQGTSFTYNEQFF
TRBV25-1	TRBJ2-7	CASTGRGATGGGRVYEQYF
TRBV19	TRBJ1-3	CASSITPGHTGNTIYF
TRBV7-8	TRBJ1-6	CASSSRQETTPYNSPLHF
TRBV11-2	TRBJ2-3	CASSPRLAVTDTQYF
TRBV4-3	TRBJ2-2	CASSQLRGGTNTGELFF